This T cell receptor (beta chain) was sequenced during a study of radiotherapy plus CTLA-4 blockade in lung cancer. Study-level information: Among patients, approximately 19% showed objective responses, and approximately 31% had disease control.

General observations from the study: Expansion in blood of tumor-derived TCR clones was seen after radiotherapy plus ipilimumab.

Only in-frame clones appear in the TCRdb table, and some are missing; sequencing was by immunoSEQ multiplex PCR. The sample lists 90,000 or so clones, roughly 85% occurring once. V gave up 1 base and J gave up 3 bases; unmatched junction bases: 7. Germline CDR1 is GTSNPN and CDR2 is SVGIG (reference sequence). CDR3 size: 15 residues. Turning to this clone: Antigen: not known.

The sequence was collected from a human donor with non-small cell lung cancer who had stable disease on radiotherapy plus ipilimumab. The rearrangement uses TRBV30 and TRBJ2-3, with 7 bases matching TRBD1. The sequenced sample was peripheral blood, obtained from a patient treated with radiotherapy plus ipilimumab. The CDR3 nucleotides read TGTGCCTGGAGTGCTCGGACAGGACTTACAGATACGCAGTATTTT. It is translated as CAWSARTGLTDTQYF.